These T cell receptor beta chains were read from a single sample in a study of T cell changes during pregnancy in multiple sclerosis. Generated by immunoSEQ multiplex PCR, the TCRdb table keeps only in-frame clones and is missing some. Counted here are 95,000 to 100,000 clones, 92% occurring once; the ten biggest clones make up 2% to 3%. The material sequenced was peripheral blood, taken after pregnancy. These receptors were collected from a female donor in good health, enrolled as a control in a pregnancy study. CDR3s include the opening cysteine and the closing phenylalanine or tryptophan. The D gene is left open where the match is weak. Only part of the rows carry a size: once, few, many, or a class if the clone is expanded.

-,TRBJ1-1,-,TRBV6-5,CASSYFGGMNTEAFF,TGTGCCAGCAGTTACTTCGGGGGAATGAACACTGAAGCTTTCTTT
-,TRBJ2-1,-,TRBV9,CASSVGWGTNNEQFF,TGTGCCAGCAGCGTAGGATGGGGGACAAACAATGAGCAGTTCTTC
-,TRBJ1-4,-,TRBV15,CATSRDPAWANNEKLFF,TGTGCCACCAGCAGAGACCCGGCCTGGGCGAATAATGAAAAACTGTTTTTT
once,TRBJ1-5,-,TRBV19,CASSMVTLGNQPQHF,TGTGCCAGTAGTATGGTGACATTGGGCAATCAGCCCCAGCATTTT
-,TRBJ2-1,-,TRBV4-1,CASSQGRGDLYNEQFF,TGCGCCAGCAGCCAAGGGAGGGGCGACTTATACAATGAGCAGTTCTTC
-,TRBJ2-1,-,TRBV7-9,CASSRSGVGGIYNEQFF,TGTGCCAGCAGCCGGTCCGGGGTGGGCGGGATCTACAATGAGCAGTTCTTC
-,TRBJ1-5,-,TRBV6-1,CASSDREVRQPQHF,TGTGCCAGCAGTGACAGGGAAGTCCGACAGCCCCAGCATTTT
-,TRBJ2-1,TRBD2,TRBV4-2,CASSQSSGRNEQFF,TGTGCCAGCAGCCAGTCTAGCGGGAGAAATGAGCAGTTCTTC
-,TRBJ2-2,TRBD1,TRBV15,CATSRDRAETGELFF,TGTGCCACCAGCAGGGACAGGGCGGAGACCGGGGAGCTGTTTTTT
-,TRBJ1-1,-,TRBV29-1,CSVVFNTEAFF,TGCAGCGTTGTATTTAACACTGAAGCTTTCTTT
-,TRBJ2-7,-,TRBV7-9,CASSPPGAYEQYF,TGTGCCAGCAGCCCCCCAGGGGCCTACGAGCAGTACTTC
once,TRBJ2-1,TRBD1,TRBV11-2,CASMGAGGRHNYNEQFF,TGTGCCAGCATGGGGGCAGGGGGCCGCCATAACTACAATGAGCAGTTCTTC
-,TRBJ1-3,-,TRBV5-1,CASSFGQGQNTIYF,TGCGCCAGCAGCTTTGGGCAGGGTCAGAACACCATATATTTT
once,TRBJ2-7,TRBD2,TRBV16,CASSHVGTSGTPYEQYF,TGTGCCAGCAGCCACGTCGGGACTAGCGGGACTCCCTACGAGCAGTACTTC
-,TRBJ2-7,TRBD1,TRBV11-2,CASSSLRTGIYEQYF,TGTGCCAGCAGCTCCCTCCGGACAGGGATTTACGAGCAGTACTTC
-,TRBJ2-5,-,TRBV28,CASSLVSPETQYF,TGTGCCAGCAGTTTAGTCTCTCCCGAGACCCAGTACTTC
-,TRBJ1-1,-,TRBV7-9,CASSPRQRTARSEAFF,TGTGCCAGCAGCCCGAGGCAGCGTACCGCGCGCTCTGAAGCTTTCTTT
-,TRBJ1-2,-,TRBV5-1,CASSLGGPGLGYTF,TGCGCCAGCAGCTTGGGGGGCCCAGGGTTAGGCTACACCTTC
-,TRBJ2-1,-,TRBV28,CASSLDSDEQFF,TGTGCCAGCAGTTTAGATAGCGATGAGCAGTTCTTC
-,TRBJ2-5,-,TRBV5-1,CASSLGVVGGLLQETQYF,TGCGCCAGCAGCTTGGGGGTGGTTGGAGGCCTACTCCAAGAGACCCAGTACTTC
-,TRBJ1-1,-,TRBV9,CASSIFRGSNTEAFF,TGTGCCAGCAGCATCTTCAGGGGTTCGAACACTGAAGCTTTCTTT
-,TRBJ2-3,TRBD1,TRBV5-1,CASGSPGQGPDTQYF,TGCGCCAGCGGGTCTCCGGGACAGGGACCAGATACGCAGTATTTT
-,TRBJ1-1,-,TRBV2,CASSEQGIGAEAFF,TGTGCCAGCAGTGAACAGGGGATTGGCGCTGAAGCTTTCTTT
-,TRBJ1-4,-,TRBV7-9,CASSPYGSGRNEKLFF,TGTGCCAGCAGCCCTTACGGGTCAGGGCGAAATGAAAAACTGTTTTTT
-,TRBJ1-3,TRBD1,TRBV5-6,CASSRDSGNTIYF,TGTGCCAGCAGCCGGGACAGTGGAAACACCATATATTTT
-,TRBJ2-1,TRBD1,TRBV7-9,CASSFGTGFHNEQFF,TGTGCCAGCAGCTTTGGGACAGGGTTTCATAATGAGCAGTTCTTC
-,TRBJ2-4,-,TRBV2,CASSANQGIAKNIQYF,TGTGCCAGCAGCGCTAACCAGGGAATCGCCAAAAACATTCAGTACTTC
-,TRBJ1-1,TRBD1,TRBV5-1,CASSFMGQGNTEAFF,TGCGCCAGCAGCTTCATGGGACAGGGGAACACTGAAGCTTTCTTT
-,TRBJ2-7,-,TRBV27,CASSLTPIAAPYEQYF,TGTGCCAGCAGTTTAACCCCTATAGCGGCCCCCTACGAGCAGTACTTC
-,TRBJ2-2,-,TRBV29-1,CSASVTNTGELFF,TGCAGCGCAAGCGTCACCAACACCGGGGAGCTGTTTTTT
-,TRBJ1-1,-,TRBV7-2,CASSISVMDTEAFF,TGTGCCAGCAGCATCTCAGTGATGGACACTGAAGCTTTCTTT
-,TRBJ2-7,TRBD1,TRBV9,CASSDGDRETRAYEQYF,TGTGCCAGCAGCGACGGGGACAGGGAAACGAGGGCCTACGAGCAGTACTTC
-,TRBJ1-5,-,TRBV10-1,CASKGRGLNQPQHF,TGCGCCAGCAAGGGTAGGGGTCTGAATCAGCCCCAGCATTTT
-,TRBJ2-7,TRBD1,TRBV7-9,CASSGRDRGYEQYF,TGTGCCAGCAGCGGGCGGGACAGGGGCTACGAGCAGTACTTC
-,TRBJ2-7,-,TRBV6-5,CASSYGGSYEQYF,TGTGCCAGCAGTTACGGCGGCTCCTACGAGCAGTACTTC
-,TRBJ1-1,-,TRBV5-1,CASSLDPGVNTEAFF,TGCGCCAGCAGCTTGGATCCGGGGGTGAACACTGAAGCTTTCTTT
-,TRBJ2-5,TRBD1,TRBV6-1,CASSAGGETQYF,TGTGCCAGCAGTGCAGGGGGTGAGACCCAGTACTTC
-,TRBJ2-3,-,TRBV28,CAISGSTDTQYF,TGTGCCATCTCGGGGAGCACAGATACGCAGTATTTT
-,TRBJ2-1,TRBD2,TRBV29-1,CSVVLAEYLNEQFF,TGCAGCGTTGTACTAGCGGAGTACTTGAATGAGCAGTTCTTC
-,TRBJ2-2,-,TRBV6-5,CASSYSATPGGGELFF,TGTGCCAGCAGTTACTCGGCGACCCCGGGTGGGGGGGAGCTGTTTTTT
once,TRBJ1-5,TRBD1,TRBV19,CASSFGQGGQPQHF,TGTGCCAGTAGTTTCGGACAGGGAGGTCAGCCCCAGCATTTT
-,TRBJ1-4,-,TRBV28,CASSYLGQSFHEKLFF,TGTGCCAGCAGTTACCTAGGACAGTCATTTCATGAAAAACTGTTTTTT
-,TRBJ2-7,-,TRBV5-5,CASSSWQAAYEQYF,TGTGCCAGCAGCTCCTGGCAGGCAGCCTACGAGCAGTACTTC
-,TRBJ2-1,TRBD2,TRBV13,CASSSRGSSGPYNEQFF,TGTGCCAGCAGCTCGCGGGGGAGTAGCGGGCCCTACAATGAGCAGTTCTTC
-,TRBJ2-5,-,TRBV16,CASSPDPGETQYF,TGTGCCAGCAGCCCCGACCCGGGAGAGACCCAGTACTTC